A selection of T cell receptor beta chains follows, all from one sample in a study of T cells in Graves' hyperthyroidism and ophthalmopathy. One entry per CDR3 protein results from TCRdb running MiXCR on the multiplex PCR reads. The table lists about 640,000 distinct CDR3 sequences, less than 25% of them singletons. The material sequenced was blood. The receptors come from a man aged 25-45 years with Graves' ophthalmopathy. Both conserved end residues are trimmed from each CDR3.

SASPGPAGYEQY,TRBV20-1
ASSLSPTATNEKLF,TRBV27
ASNPGGAEAGELF,TRBV5-1
ASSQVNTVVYEQY,TRBV14
ATRTSGRANNEQF,TRBV2
ASSHRDRGGEKLF,TRBV4-3
ASRPKKGANEQF,TRBV7-9
ASSGRTGGEAF,TRBV5-1
ASSQGDSRGGEQF,TRBV5-1
SARETGFATYEQY,TRBV20-1
ASSLFSGTGANVLT,TRBV28
ASSLRSSGRAETQY,TRBV5-1
ATSDRDRTGETQY,TRBV15
ASSSPRLSNTEAF,TRBV19
ASSSTGTSNEQY,TRBV7-2
SASSGDEQY,TRBV20-1
ATSDSQGSPEAF,TRBV24-1
AISEDRYSNQPQH,TRBV10-3
ASSQVYGSSYEQY,TRBV14
ASTKLPGFGSYEQY,TRBV6-1